This T cell receptor (beta chain) was profiled in a study of T cell clonality in common variable immunodeficiency. Whole-study findings and limits: CVID subjects had higher TCRbeta clonality than healthy controls, most marked in about a third.

There are many counts of this clone. Its specificity is not known. Sequencing input was equivalent genomic DNA from CVID and controls. Clones were sequenced by immunoSEQ multiplex PCR, and TCRdb holds only the in-frame ones, with some missing. Observed in the sample are 40,000 to 50,000 clones, none of them singletons. The specimen sequenced was peripheral blood mononuclear cells. This receptor was obtained from a person aged 18-70 years in good health.

The covered CDR3 bases are TGTGCCAGTAGTAATGGTCGGGGCCAGGGGGGACAAGAGACC. Encoded protein: CASSNGRGQGGQET. The complete CDR3 reads CASSNGRGQGGQETQYF. The chain combines TRBV19 with TRBJ2-5; possibly TRBD1 for D (7 bases). The CDR3 goes on 3 residues after the read ends, and that part is filled in from the germline J gene. V was cut by 4 bases and J by 2 bases, with 20 bases left in between. In germline, CDR1 is LNHDA, CDR2 SQIVND (reference sequence). This CDR3 region has 17 residues.